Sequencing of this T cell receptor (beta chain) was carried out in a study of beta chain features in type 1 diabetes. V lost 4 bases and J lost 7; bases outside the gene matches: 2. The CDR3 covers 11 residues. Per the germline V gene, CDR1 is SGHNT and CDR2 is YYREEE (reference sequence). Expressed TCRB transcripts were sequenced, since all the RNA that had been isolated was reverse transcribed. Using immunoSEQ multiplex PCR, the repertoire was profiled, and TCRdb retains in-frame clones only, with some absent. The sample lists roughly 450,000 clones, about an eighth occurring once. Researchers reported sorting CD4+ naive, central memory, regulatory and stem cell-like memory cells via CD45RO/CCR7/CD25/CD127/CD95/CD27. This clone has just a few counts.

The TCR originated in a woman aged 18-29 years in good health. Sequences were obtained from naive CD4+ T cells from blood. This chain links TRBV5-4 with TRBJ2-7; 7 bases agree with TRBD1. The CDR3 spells CASSRGQEQYV. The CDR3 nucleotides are TGTGCCAGCAGCCGGGGACAGGAGCAGTACGTC.